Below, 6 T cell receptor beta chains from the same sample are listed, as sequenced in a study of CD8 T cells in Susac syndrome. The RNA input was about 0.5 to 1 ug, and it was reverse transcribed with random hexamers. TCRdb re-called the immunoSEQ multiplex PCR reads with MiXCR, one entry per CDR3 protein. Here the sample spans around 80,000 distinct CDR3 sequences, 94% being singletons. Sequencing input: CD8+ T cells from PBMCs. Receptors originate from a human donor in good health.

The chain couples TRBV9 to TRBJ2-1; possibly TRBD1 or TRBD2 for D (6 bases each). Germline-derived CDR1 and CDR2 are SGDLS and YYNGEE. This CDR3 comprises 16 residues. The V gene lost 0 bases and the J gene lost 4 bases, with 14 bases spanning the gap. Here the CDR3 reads CASSVDRGPYYNEQFF. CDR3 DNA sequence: TGTGCCAGCAGCGTAGATCGGGGGCCCTATTACAATGAGCAGTTCTTC.

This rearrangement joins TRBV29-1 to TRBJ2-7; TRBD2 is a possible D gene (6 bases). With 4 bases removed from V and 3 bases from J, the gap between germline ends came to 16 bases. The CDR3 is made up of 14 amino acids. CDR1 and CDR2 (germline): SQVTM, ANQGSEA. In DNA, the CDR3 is TGCAGCGTTGCCGGGGGTCTCCGGATCTACGAGCAGTACTTC. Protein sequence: CSVAGGLRIYEQYF.

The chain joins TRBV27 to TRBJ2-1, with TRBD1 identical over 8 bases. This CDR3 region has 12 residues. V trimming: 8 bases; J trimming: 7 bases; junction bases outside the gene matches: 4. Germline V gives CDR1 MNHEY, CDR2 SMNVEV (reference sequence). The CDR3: CASSDRGNEQFF. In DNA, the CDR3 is TGTGCCAGCTCAGACAGGGGAAATGAGCAGTTCTTC.

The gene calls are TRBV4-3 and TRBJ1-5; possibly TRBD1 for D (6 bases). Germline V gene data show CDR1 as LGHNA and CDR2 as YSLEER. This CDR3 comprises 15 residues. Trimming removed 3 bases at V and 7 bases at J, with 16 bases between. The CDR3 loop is CASSQAVGGRQPQHF. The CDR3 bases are TGCGCCAGCAGCCAGGCTGTAGGGGGGAGACAGCCCCAGCATTTT.

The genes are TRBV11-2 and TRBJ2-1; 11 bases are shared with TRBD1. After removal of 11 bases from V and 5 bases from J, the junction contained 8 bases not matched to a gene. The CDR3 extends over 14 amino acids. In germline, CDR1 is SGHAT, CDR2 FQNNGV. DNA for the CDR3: TGTGCCTCACGGACAGGGGGCTTAAACAATGAGCAGTTCTTC. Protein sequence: CASRTGGLNNEQFF.

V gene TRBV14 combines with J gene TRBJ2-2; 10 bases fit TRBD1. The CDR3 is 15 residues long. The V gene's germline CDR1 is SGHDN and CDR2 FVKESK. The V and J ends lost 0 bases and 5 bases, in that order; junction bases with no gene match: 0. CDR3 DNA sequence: TGTGCCAGCAGCCAAGAGGACAGGGGGACCGGGGAGCTGTTTTTT. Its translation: CASSQEDRGTGELFF.